This is a list of T cell receptor beta chains from one sample in a study of T-cell reconstitution after alpha-beta-depleted transplantation in children. TCRdb redid the calling of the PCR reads with MiXCR, one entry per CDR3 protein. Among around 6,700 distinct CDR3 sequences listed, around 15% were seen once. Sequenced material: PBMCs, taken before TCRalphabeta/CD19-depleted stem cell transplant. Receptor source: a boy between 2 and 15 years old with acute lymphoblastic leukemia, due to receive a stem cell transplant. Each CDR3 is given with its conserved first and last residue. The D gene is left open where the match is weak. Sizes are listed as once, few, many, or a class for an expanded clone.

V,D,J,size,DNA,CDR3
TRBV2,NA,TRBJ1-5,many,TGTGCCAGCAGTGAAGCTGGCGGGACGAGGAGCAATCAGCCCCAGCATTTT,CASSEAGGTRSNQPQHF
TRBV6-5,NA,TRBJ2-3,medium-sized,TGTGCCAGCACCCCAGGGGTGGGTACAGATACGCAGTATTTT,CASTPGVGTDTQYF
TRBV7-9,TRBD2,TRBJ2-3,medium-sized,TGTGCCAGCAGTCCTCTCGGGACTAGCGGCACAGATACGCAGTATTTT,CASSPLGTSGTDTQYF
TRBV5-6,TRBD2,TRBJ2-1,medium-sized,TGTGCCAGCAGCTTGACCGTGCGGGGGGGCGCAGATGAGCAGTTCTTC,CASSLTVRGGADEQFF
TRBV11-2,TRBD2,TRBJ2-7,medium-sized,TGTGCCAGCAGCTTAGCGGGACTATCCTACGAGCAGTACTTC,CASSLAGLSYEQYF
TRBV20-1,NA,TRBJ1-3,many,TGCAGTGCTTTGGGACTCCGATTGGGAGGAAACACCATATATTTT,CSALGLRLGGNTIYF
TRBV5-1,NA,TRBJ2-7,medium-sized,TGCGCCAGCAGCTTGGGAGGGGGTCGGAACGAGCAGTACTTC,CASSLGGGRNEQYF
TRBV7-8,NA,TRBJ1-1,medium-sized,TGTGCCAGCAGCTTAGAGACGGGGAACACTGAAGCTTTCTTT,CASSLETGNTEAFF
TRBV15,NA,TRBJ2-3,medium-sized,TGTGCCACTGGGACGGATCTCGGGGGAGGTACAGATACGCAGTATTTT,CATGTDLGGGTDTQYF
TRBV12-3/TRBV12-4,TRBD1,TRBJ1-4,medium-sized,TGTGCCAGCAGTCGGGACAGGGCCCTAACTAATGAAAAACTGTTTTTT,CASSRDRALTNEKLFF
TRBV28,TRBD2,TRBJ2-5,many,TGTGCCAGCAGTTTAGAAGCGGGGGGCCAATTAGGAGAGACCCAGTACTTC,CASSLEAGGQLGETQYF
TRBV6-5,NA,TRBJ2-7,many,TGTGCCAGCAGTTACTCGACGGGTATAGGTAGCTACGAGCAGTACTTC,CASSYSTGIGSYEQYF
TRBV6-6,TRBD2,TRBJ2-3,many,TGTGCCAGCACGGGTGGCGGGGGGGCGACAGATACGCAGTATTTT,CASTGGGGATDTQYF
TRBV7-9,NA,TRBJ1-6,many,TGTGCCAGCAGCTTAGACCCGGGGAGCTCCTATAATTCACCCCTCCACTTT,CASSLDPGSSYNSPLHF
TRBV24-1,NA,TRBJ2-7,medium-sized,TGTGCCACCAGTGATGTCTGGGGACGCTACGAGCAGTACTTC,CATSDVWGRYEQYF
TRBV30,NA,TRBJ1-1,few,TGTGCCTGGAGTACCCTTTACAGTGAAGCTTTCTTT,CAWSTLYSEAFF
TRBV4-2,NA,TRBJ2-5,medium-sized,TGTGCCAGCAGCCAAGATAACAGCCAAGAGACCCAGTACTTC,CASSQDNSQETQYF
TRBV20-1,NA,TRBJ2-3,medium-sized,TGCAGTGCTAGGGGGGGAAACACAGATACGCAGTATTTT,CSARGGNTDTQYF
TRBV10-3,NA,TRBJ2-3,medium-sized,TGTGCCACCGTGGCGGGCGCCACAGATACGCAGTATTTT,CATVAGATDTQYF
TRBV20-1,TRBD2,TRBJ2-3,medium-sized,TGCAGTGCTAGTGACCCCTTGACTAGCGGGTTTACAGATACGCAGTATTTT,CSASDPLTSGFTDTQYF
TRBV5-1,NA,TRBJ2-3,medium-sized,TGCGCCAGCAGCCCCAGGGTGGGAACAGATACGCAGTATTTT,CASSPRVGTDTQYF
TRBV12-3/TRBV12-4,TRBD1,TRBJ1-5,medium-sized,TGTGCCAGCAGTTTGACAGGGGGCCAGCCCCAGCATTTT,CASSLTGGQPQHF
TRBV5-1,NA,TRBJ2-1,medium-sized,TGCGCCAGCAGCCTCGCAGGGTTCATGAATGAGCAGTTCTTC,CASSLAGFMNEQFF
TRBV4-3,TRBD2,TRBJ2-5,many,TGCGCCAGCAGCCAAGGGACTAGCGGAGAGACCCAGTACTTC,CASSQGTSGETQYF
TRBV7-6,NA,TRBJ2-1,medium-sized,TGTGCCAGCAGCTTGGGACCTACTAGTAACAATGAGCAGTTCTTC,CASSLGPTSNNEQFF
TRBV5-1,NA,TRBJ2-7,medium-sized,TGCGCCAGCAGCTTGGAGGGTCCAGGGACGTACGAGCAGTACTTC,CASSLEGPGTYEQYF
TRBV12-3/TRBV12-4,TRBD1,TRBJ1-5,medium-sized,TGTGCCAGCAACGGACAGGGGAGTCAGCCCCAGCATTTT,CASNGQGSQPQHF
TRBV18,NA,TRBJ1-2,medium-sized,TGTGCCAGCTCACCAGACAGGTCGCAAAACTATGGCTACACCTTC,CASSPDRSQNYGYTF
TRBV7-2,TRBD1,TRBJ2-2,medium-sized,TGTGCCAGCAGTCCCGGGACAGGGGGAACCGGGGAGCTGTTTTTT,CASSPGTGGTGELFF